Shown below are 5 T cell receptor beta chains from a single sample sequenced in a study of cytomegalovirus exposure and HLA in healthy donors. 60 Vbeta and 13 Jbeta primers were used in PCR. Sequencing used immunoSEQ multiplex PCR; TCRdb keeps in-frame clones, though not all of them. In the table there are about 90,000 clones, about 62% of which are singletons. The sample was PBMCs. The receptors shown here come from a man younger than 45 in good health and CMV-seronegative.

The chain employs TRBV4-1 and TRBJ1-6; D uncertain. CDR1 and CDR2 from the germline V gene are MGHRA and YSYEKL. The CDR3 sequence is 16 residues long. V was shortened by 6 bases and J by 8 bases, with 20 bases between the two germline ends. The CDR3 reads CASSDTRVSPDSPLHF. The DNA of the CDR3 is TGCGCCAGCAGTGACACTAGGGTTTCCCCAGATTCACCCCTCCACTTT.

V is TRBV9 and J is TRBJ1-3; tentative D call: TRBD1 (6 bases). Germline V gene data show CDR1 as SGDLS and CDR2 as YYNGEE. The CDR3 length is 17 residues. Trimming took 3 bases from V and 2 from J, leaving 18 bases between them. CDR3 nucleotide sequence: TGTGCCAGCAGCGAGCTCCAGATGGGGGCTCCTGGAAACACCATATATTTT. It specifies CASSELQMGAPGNTIYF.

This clone has more than one count but fewer than ten. The chain links TRBV13 to TRBJ2-1; TRBD2 is a possible D gene (6 bases). Germline V gene sequence: CDR1 PRHDT, CDR2 FYEKMQ (reference sequence). This CDR3 comprises 15 residues. Trimming shortened V by 0 bases and J by 9 bases, and 15 bases separated the two germline ends. The chain's CDR3 is CASSLGRGGFGEQFF. The CDR3 DNA reads TGTGCCAGCAGCTTAGGCCGTGGAGGGTTTGGTGAGCAGTTCTTC.

This clone was seen once. V and J are TRBV18 and TRBJ1-3, with 8 bases matching TRBD1. Germline V CDR1 and CDR2: KGHSH, LQKENI. With V trimmed by 5 bases and J by 0 bases, 6 bases remained unmatched. There are 16 residues in the CDR3. CDR3 loop: CASSTTGTGSGNTIYF. CDR3 coding DNA: TGTGCCAGCTCAACTACCGGGACAGGCTCTGGAAACACCATATATTTT.

The DNA for the CDR3 is TGTGCCAGCAGCCAAGGCGGAGGTTACACAGATACGCAGTATTTT. This codes for CASSQGGGYTDTQYF. The V gene is TRBV14, the J gene TRBJ2-3; D is possibly TRBD2 (5 bases). The CDR3 length is 15 residues. With 1 base removed from V and 2 bases from J, the gap between germline ends came to 10 bases. CDR1 SGHDN and CDR2 FVKESK come from the germline V gene.